This T cell receptor (beta chain) was captured in a study of cytomegalovirus exposure and HLA in healthy donors. The study, taken as a whole, reports: Likely technical artifact: a cluster of highly shared sequence variants. It was only CMV serostatus that was available as immune exposure information. Segments of the TCR beta V type were, in most cases, productive about 87% or about 30% of the time in an earlier analysis.

Primers: 60 Vbeta forward and 13 Jbeta reverse. Measured with immunoSEQ multiplex PCR; TCRdb has only the in-frame clones, and not every one. The sample includes fewer than 200,000 clones, roughly 80% of them seen just once. In this sample, this clone turned up a few times. Its antigen is still unknown. The sample comprised PBMCs. This TCR was sampled from a woman aged 25 to 39 in good health and CMV-seropositive.

The CDR3 DNA reads as TGTGCCAGCAGCGTAGCTACTACTAGCTACGAGCAGTACTTC. It encodes CASSVATTSYEQYF. V gene TRBV9 combines with J gene TRBJ2-7; maybe TRBD2 (5 bases). Between the trimmed V and J ends, which lost 0 bases and 3 bases, there was a span of 10 bases. Per the germline V gene, CDR1 is SGDLS and CDR2 is YYNGEE. This CDR3 is 14 amino acids long.